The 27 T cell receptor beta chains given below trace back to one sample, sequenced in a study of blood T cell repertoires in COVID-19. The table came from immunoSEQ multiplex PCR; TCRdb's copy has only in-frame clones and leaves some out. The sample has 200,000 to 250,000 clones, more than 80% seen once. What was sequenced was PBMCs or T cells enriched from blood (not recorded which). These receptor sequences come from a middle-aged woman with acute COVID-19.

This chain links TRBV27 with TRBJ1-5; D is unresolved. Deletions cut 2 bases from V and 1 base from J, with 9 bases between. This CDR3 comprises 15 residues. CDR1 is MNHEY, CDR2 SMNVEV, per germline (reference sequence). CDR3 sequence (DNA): TGTGCCAGCAGTTTAGACGGGAGCAGCAATCAGCCCCAGCATTTT. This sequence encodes CASSLDGSSNQPQHF.

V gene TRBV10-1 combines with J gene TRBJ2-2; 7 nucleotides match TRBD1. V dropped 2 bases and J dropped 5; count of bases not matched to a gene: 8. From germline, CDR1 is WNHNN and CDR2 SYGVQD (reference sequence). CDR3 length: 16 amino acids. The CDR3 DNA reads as TGCGCCAGCAGTGAGAATAAAGGACAGGCTACCGGGGAGCTGTTTTTT. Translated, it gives CASSENKGQATGELFF.

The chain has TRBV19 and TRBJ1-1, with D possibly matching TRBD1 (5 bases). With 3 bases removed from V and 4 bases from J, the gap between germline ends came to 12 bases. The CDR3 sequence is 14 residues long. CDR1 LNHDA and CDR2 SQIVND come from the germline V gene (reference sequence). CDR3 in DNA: TGTGCCAGTAGTATTCAGTCCGGGGGCACTGAAGCTTTCTTT. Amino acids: CASSIQSGGTEAFF.

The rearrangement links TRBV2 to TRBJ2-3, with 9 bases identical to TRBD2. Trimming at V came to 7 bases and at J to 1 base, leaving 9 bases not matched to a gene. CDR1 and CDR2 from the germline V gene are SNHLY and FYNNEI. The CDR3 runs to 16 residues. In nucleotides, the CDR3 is TGTGCCAGCATCCCCCCCCCTAGCGGGGGCACAGATACGCAGTATTTT. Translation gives CASIPPPSGGTDTQYF.

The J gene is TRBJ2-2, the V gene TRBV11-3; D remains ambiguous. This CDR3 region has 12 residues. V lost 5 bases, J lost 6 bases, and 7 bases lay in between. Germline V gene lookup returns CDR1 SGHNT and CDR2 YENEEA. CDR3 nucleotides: TGTGCCAGCAGCCTATCCTCCGGGGAGCTGTTTTTT. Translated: CASSLSSGELFF.

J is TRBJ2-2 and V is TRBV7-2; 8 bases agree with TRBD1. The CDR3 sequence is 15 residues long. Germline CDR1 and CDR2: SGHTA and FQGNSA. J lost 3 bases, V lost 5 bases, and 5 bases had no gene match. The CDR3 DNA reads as TGTGCCAGCAGCCGTATACAGGGGGACACCGGGGAGCTGTTTTTT. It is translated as CASSRIQGDTGELFF.

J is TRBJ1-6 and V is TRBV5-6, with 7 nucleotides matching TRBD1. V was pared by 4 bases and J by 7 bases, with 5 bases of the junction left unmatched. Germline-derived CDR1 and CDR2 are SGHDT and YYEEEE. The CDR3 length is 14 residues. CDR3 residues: CASSPGQPNSPLHF. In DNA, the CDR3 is TGTGCCAGCAGCCCGGGACAGCCGAATTCACCCCTCCACTTT.

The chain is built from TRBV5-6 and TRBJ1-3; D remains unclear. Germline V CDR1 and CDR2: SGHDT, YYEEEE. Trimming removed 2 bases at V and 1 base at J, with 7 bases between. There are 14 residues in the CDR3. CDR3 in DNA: TGTGCCAGCAGCTTAGGCAGGTCTGGAAACACCATATATTTT. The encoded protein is CASSLGRSGNTIYF.

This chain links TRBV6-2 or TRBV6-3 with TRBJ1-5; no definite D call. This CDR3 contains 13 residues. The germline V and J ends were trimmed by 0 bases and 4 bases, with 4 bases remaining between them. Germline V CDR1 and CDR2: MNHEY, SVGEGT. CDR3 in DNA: TGTGCCAGCAGTTACTCTGAGAATCAGCCCCAGCATTTT. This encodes CASSYSENQPQHF.

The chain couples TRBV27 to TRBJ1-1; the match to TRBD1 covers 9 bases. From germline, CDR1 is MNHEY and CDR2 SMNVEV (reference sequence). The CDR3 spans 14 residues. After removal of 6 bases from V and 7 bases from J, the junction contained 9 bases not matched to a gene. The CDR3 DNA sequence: TGTGCCAGCAGATTTCGGACAGGGGATGGTGAAGCTTTCTTT. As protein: CASRFRTGDGEAFF.

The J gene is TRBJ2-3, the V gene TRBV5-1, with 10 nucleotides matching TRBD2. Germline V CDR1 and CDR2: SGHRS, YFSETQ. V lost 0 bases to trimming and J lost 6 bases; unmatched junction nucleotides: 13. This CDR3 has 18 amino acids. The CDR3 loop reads CASSLASASGGPWDTQYF. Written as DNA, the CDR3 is TGCGCCAGCAGCTTGGCCTCTGCTAGCGGGGGCCCTTGGGATACGCAGTATTTT.

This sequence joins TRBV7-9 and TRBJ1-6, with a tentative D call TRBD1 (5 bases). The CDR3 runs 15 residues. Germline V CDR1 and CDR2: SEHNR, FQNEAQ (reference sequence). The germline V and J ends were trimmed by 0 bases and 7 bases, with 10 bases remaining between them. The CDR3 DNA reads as TGTGCCAGCAGCTTAGCGGACAAGTCCAATTCACCCCTCCACTTT. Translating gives CASSLADKSNSPLHF.

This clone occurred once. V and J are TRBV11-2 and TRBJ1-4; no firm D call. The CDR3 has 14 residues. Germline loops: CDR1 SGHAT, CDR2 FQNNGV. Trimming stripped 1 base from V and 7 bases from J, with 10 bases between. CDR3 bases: TGTGCCAGCAGCTTAGGGCAGGCTCGTGAAAAACTGTTTTTT. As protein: CASSLGQAREKLFF.

The CDR3: CASSQAGGEAFF. The CDR3 DNA follows: TGCGCCAGCAGCCAAGCGGGGGGCGAAGCTTTCTTT. The chain couples TRBV4-1 to TRBJ1-1, with D maybe TRBD1 (6 bases). The CDR3 spans 12 residues. V gave up 1 base and J gave up 8 bases, with 8 bases separating them. Looked up from germline, CDR1 is MGHRA and CDR2 is YSYEKL.

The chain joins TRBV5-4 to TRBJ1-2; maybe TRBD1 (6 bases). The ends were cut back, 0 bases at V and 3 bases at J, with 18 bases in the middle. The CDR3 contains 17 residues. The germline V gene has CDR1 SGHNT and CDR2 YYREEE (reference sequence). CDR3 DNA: TGTGCCAGCAGCTTGGGTGGACAGCCCTCCCCCTACTATGGCTACACCTTC. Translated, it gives CASSLGGQPSPYYGYTF.

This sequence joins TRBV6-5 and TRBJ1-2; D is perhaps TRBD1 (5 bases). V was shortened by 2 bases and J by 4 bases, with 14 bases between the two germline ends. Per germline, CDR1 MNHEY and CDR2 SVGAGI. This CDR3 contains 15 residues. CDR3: CASSYVGGAGYGYTF. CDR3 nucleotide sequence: TGTGCCAGCAGTTACGTTGGAGGGGCAGGCTATGGCTACACCTTC.

The chain's CDR3 is CASSYAGNTEAFF. The DNA of the CDR3 is TGCGCCAGCAGCTATGCGGGGAACACTGAAGCTTTCTTT. The chain couples TRBV4-1 to TRBJ1-1; D gene unclear. V dropped 5 bases and J dropped 1 base, with 8 bases sitting between them. The CDR3 is 13 amino acids. The germline V gene has CDR1 MGHRA and CDR2 YSYEKL.

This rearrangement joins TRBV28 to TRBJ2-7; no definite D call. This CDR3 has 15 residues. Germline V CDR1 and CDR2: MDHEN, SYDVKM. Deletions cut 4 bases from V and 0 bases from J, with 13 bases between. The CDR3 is CASSSATISSYEQYV. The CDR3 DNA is TGTGCCAGCAGTTCCGCCACTATAAGCTCCTACGAGCAGTACGTC.

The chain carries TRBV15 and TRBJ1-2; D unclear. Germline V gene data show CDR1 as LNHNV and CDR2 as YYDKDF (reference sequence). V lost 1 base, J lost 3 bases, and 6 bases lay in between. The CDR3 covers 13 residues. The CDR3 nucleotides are TGTGCCACCAGCAGAGGGCAGGACTATGGCTACACCTTC. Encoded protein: CATSRGQDYGYTF.

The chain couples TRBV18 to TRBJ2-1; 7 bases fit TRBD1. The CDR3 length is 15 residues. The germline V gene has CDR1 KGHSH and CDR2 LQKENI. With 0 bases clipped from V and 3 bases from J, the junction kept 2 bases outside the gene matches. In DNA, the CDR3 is TGTGCCAGCTCACCACCGGACAGGTTCTACAATGAGCAGTTCTTC. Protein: CASSPPDRFYNEQFF. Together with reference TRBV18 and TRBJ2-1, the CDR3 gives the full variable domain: NAGVMQNPRHLVRRRGQEARLRCSPMKGHSHVYWYRQLPEEGLKFMVYLQKENIIDESGMPKERFSAEFPKEGPSILRIQQVVRGDSAAYFCASSPPDRFYNEQFFGPGTRLTVL.

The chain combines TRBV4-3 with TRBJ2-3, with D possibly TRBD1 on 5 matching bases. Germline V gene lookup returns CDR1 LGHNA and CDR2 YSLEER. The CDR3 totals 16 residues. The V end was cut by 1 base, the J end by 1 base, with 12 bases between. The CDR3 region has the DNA TGCGCCAGCAGCCAAGGGTTAGGGGCTGGCACAGATACGCAGTATTTT. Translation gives CASSQGLGAGTDTQYF.

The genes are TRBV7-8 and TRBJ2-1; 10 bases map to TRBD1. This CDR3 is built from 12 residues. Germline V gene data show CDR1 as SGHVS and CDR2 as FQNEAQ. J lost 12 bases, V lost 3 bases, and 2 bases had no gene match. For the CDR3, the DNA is TGTGCCAGCAGCTTTGGACAGGGGGTGCAGTTCTTC. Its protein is CASSFGQGVQFF.

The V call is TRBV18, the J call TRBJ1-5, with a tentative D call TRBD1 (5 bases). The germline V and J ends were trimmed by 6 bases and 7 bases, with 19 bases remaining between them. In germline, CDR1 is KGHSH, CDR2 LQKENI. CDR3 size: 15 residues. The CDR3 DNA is TGTGCCAGCTCGGATAGCCCGCCAGGGAACCAGCCCCAGCATTTT. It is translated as CASSDSPPGNQPQHF.

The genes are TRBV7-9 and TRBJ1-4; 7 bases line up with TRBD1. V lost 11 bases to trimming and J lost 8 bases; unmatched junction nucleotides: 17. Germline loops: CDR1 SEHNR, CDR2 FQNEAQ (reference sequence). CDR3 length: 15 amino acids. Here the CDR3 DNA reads TGTGCCTGTTCGACCCGGGACAGTCGTCGAGAAAAACTGTTTTTT. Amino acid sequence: CACSTRDSRREKLFF.

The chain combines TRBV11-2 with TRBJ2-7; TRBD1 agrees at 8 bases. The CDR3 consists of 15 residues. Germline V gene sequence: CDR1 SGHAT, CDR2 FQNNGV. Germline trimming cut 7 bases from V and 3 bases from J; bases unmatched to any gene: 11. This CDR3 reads CASTNGQGGGYEQYF. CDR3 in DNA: TGTGCCAGCACCAACGGACAGGGTGGTGGCTACGAGCAGTACTTC.

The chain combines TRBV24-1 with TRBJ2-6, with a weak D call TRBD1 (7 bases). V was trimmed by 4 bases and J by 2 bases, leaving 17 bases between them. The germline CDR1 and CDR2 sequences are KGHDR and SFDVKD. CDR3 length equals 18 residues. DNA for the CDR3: TGTGCCACCAGTGACTCGACAGGGACTTTGGCTGGGGCCAACGTCCTGACTTTC. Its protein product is CATSDSTGTLAGANVLTF.

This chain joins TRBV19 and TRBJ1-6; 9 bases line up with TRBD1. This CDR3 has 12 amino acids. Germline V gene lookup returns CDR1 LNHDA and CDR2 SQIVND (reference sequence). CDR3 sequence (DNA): TGTGCGACAGGGACAGGGTCTTCACCCCTCCACTTT. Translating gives CATGTGSSPLHF. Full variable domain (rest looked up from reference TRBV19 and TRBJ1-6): DGGITQSPKYLFRKEGQNVTLSCEQNLNHDAMYWYRQDPGQGLRLIYYSQIVNDFQKGDIAEGYSVSREKKESFPLTVTSAQKNPTAFYLCATGTGSSPLHFGNGTRLTVT.